Presented here are 23 T cell receptor beta chains from one specimen sequenced in a study of cytomegalovirus exposure and HLA in healthy donors. PCR primers comprised 60 Vbeta and 13 Jbeta primers. Clones were read by immunoSEQ multiplex PCR, and TCRdb kept only the in-frame ones, dropping some. The data show a few hundred thousand clones, approximately 70% seen once. Specimen: PBMCs. The receptors were sampled from a woman aged 25-40 years in good health and CMV-seronegative.

The rearrangement joins TRBV6-5 to TRBJ1-2, with D possibly being TRBD1 (5 bases). V gave up 5 bases and J gave up 6 bases, with 16 bases separating them. Germline V gives CDR1 MNHEY, CDR2 SVGAGI. CDR3 length: 14 amino acids. The CDR3 reads CASSTRRGRNGYTF. CDR3 sequence (DNA): TGTGCCAGCAGTACCCGACGGGGGAGGAATGGCTACACCTTC.

The chain combines TRBV29-1 with TRBJ2-1, with 9 positions matching TRBD1. CDR1 and CDR2 from the germline V gene are SQVTM and ANQGSEA. The CDR3 contains 15 residues. With 4 bases clipped from V and 4 bases from J, the junction kept 8 bases outside the gene matches. The CDR3 is CSVVPGQGSYNEQFF. In DNA form, the CDR3 reads TGCAGCGTTGTCCCGGGACAGGGTTCGTACAATGAGCAGTTCTTC.

This clone was seen a handful of times. The chain couples TRBV4-2 to TRBJ2-1, with D uncertain. Deletions cut 5 bases from V and 9 bases from J, with 11 bases between. The CDR3 covers 12 residues. CDR1 and CDR2 from the germline V gene are LGHNA and YNFKEQ. The CDR3 bases are TGTGCCAGCAGCTTGGAGAGTACTGAGCAGTTCTTC. Residues: CASSLESTEQFF.

This chain's CDR3 is CASSPNNRGTEAFF. CDR3 nucleotide sequence: TGTGCCAGCAGCCCGAACAATAGGGGTACTGAAGCTTTCTTT. The chain links TRBV7-9 to TRBJ1-1; possible D gene TRBD1, 5 bases. Germline assignment: CDR1 SEHNR and CDR2 FQNEAQ (reference sequence). The V and J ends lost 5 bases and 5 bases respectively, with 15 bases between them. This CDR3 is 14 amino acids long.

A word on this clone: Other DNA variants within this sample encode the same CDR3. This chain joins TRBV9 and TRBJ2-1; 7 bases align to TRBD2. This CDR3 comprises 15 residues. The ends lost 1 base at V and 4 bases at J; junction bases unmatched: 5. CDR1 is SGDLS and CDR2 is YYNGEE in the germline V gene. This CDR3 reads CASSVSGGSYNEQFF. Here the CDR3 DNA reads TGTGCCAGCAGCGTATCTGGCGGGAGTTACAATGAGCAGTTCTTC.

The chain uses TRBV5-8 and TRBJ1-1; the D gene is possibly TRBD1 (5 bases). Germline V CDR1 and CDR2: SGHTS, YDEGEE. The V end was cut by 1 base, the J end by 4 bases, with 14 bases between. The CDR3 runs to 15 residues. CDR3 coding DNA: TGTGCCAGCAGCTTGATCGCACGCGGGGCCACTGAAGCTTTCTTT. It codes for CASSLIARGATEAFF.

A word on this clone: Germline is not matched at one junction end, which may reflect a read error. The CDR3 DNA reads as TGTGACAGCAGTCCGACGTCACAGGGGGCGACCTACAATGAGCAGTTCTTC. Its translation: CDSSPTSQGATYNEQFF. The chain combines TRBV27 with TRBJ2-1, with 9 bases aligning to TRBD1. CDR3 size: 17 residues. CDR1 MNHEY and CDR2 SMNVEV come from the germline V gene (reference sequence).

The chain uses TRBV7-9 and TRBJ1-6; D is perhaps TRBD1 (5 bases). CDR1 is SEHNR, CDR2 FQNEAQ, per germline (reference sequence). The ends were cut back, 6 bases at V and 6 bases at J, with 21 bases in the middle. CDR3 length equals 17 residues. CDR3: CASSRGISGSSNSPLHF. The CDR3 nucleotides are TGTGCCAGCAGTCGAGGTATCTCAGGGTCGAGTAATTCACCCCTCCACTTT.

This clone was counted once. V is TRBV28 and J is TRBJ2-7; the D is unclear. V lost 5 bases and J lost 3, with 5 bases in between. CDR1 is MDHEN, CDR2 SYDVKM, per germline. The CDR3 spans 11 residues. This CDR3 reads CASSVNYEQYF. For the CDR3, the DNA is TGTGCCAGCAGTGTTAACTACGAGCAGTACTTC.

The chain employs TRBV5-1 and TRBJ2-6; the D is unclear. The CDR3 length is 13 residues. Trimming took 4 bases from V and 4 from J, leaving 6 bases between them. Germline V CDR1 and CDR2: SGHRS, YFSETQ. The CDR3 here is CASSPPGANVLTF. CDR3 nucleotide sequence: TGCGCCAGCAGCCCTCCGGGGGCCAACGTCCTGACTTTC.

V is TRBV11-3 and J is TRBJ1-1; no reliable D call. CDR3 length: 14 residues. Trimming left V 0 bases short and J 1 base short, with 6 bases between. Germline V gene data show CDR1 as SGHNT and CDR2 as YENEEA. The CDR3 sequence is CASSLDPGNTEAFF. The CDR3 nucleotides read TGTGCCAGCAGCTTAGATCCAGGGAACACTGAAGCTTTCTTT.

The chain links TRBV7-9 to TRBJ1-3; maybe TRBD1 (5 bases). CDR1 SEHNR and CDR2 FQNEAQ come from the germline V gene (reference sequence). The V end lost 1 base, the J end lost 4 bases, and 11 bases lay between the germline ends. The CDR3 spans 15 residues. CDR3 bases: TGTGCCAGCAGCTTAGGGACACCTGCGGGAAACACCATATATTTT. Its translation is CASSLGTPAGNTIYF.

This chain links TRBV5-6 with TRBJ1-5; D is possibly TRBD1 (6 bases). Germline V gene sequence: CDR1 SGHDT, CDR2 YYEEEE. Trimming removed 2 bases from V and 0 bases from J, with 12 bases in between. This CDR3 spans 16 amino acids. The CDR3 sequence is CASSFTGLYSNQPQHF. The CDR3 DNA reads as TGTGCCAGCAGCTTCACAGGGCTTTATAGCAATCAGCCCCAGCATTTT.

The rearrangement uses TRBV2 and TRBJ1-6; 7 bases match TRBD1. The CDR3 is 18 residues long. CDR1 and CDR2 from the germline V gene are SNHLY and FYNNEI. V was pared by 6 bases and J by 0 bases, with 11 bases of the junction left unmatched. The CDR3: CASSLAWDSSSYNSPLHF. In nucleotides, the CDR3 is TGTGCCAGCAGCTTAGCCTGGGACAGCAGCTCCTATAATTCACCCCTCCACTTT.

A note on this clone: The junction shows a germline mismatch at one end, possibly a read error. V and J are TRBV7-9 and TRBJ2-1, with TRBD2 matching 7 bases. The CDR3 is made up of 16 amino acids. CDR1 and CDR2 (germline): SEHNR, FQNEAQ (reference sequence). CDR3 nucleotides: TGTTCCAGCAGCTTCTCGCCCCGCCAGCGGGGTAATGAGCAGTTCTTC. Its protein product is CSSSFSPRQRGNEQFF.

The V and J genes are TRBV9 and TRBJ1-2; no reliable D call. The CDR3 totals 16 residues. Germline V gene sequence: CDR1 SGDLS, CDR2 YYNGEE. With 4 bases removed from V and 5 bases from J, the gap between germline ends came to 21 bases. The chain's CDR3 is CASSSRSGLGEYGYTF. The CDR3 DNA reads TGTGCCAGCAGCTCGAGAAGTGGGTTGGGCGAATATGGCTACACCTTC.

This clone was seen a few times. The genes are TRBV6-6 and TRBJ2-7; the match to TRBD2 covers 8 bases. V lost 8 bases and J lost 6; bases outside the gene matches: 9. CDR1 and CDR2 (germline): MNHNY, SVGAGI (reference sequence). There are 13 residues in the CDR3. This CDR3 reads CASCFPGGSEQYF. CDR3 DNA: TGTGCCAGCTGTTTCCCGGGAGGGAGCGAGCAGTACTTC.

This chain links TRBV4-1 with TRBJ1-3; D is perhaps TRBD1 (6 bases). Between the trimmed V and J ends, which lost 3 bases and 4 bases, there was a span of 7 bases. CDR1 is MGHRA and CDR2 is YSYEKL in the germline V gene. CDR3 size: 13 residues. The CDR3 sequence is CASSQQGGNTIYF. As DNA, the CDR3 is TGCGCCAGCAGCCAGCAGGGGGGAAACACCATATATTTT.

The rearrangement uses TRBV29-1 and TRBJ1-1; 11 nucleotides line up with TRBD1. Germline CDR1 reads SQVTM; CDR2 reads ANQGSEA. The V segment lost 7 bases and the J segment 2 bases; nucleotides outside the gene matches: 3. The CDR3 runs 13 residues. The CDR3 region has the DNA TGCAGCGCTGGGACAGGGGGTAACACTGAAGCTTTCTTT. This gives the protein CSAGTGGNTEAFF.

The chain combines TRBV11-2 with TRBJ1-4; a possible D gene is TRBD1 (5 bases). Germline V gene data show CDR1 as SGHAT and CDR2 as FQNNGV. V was cut by 4 bases and J by 2 bases, with 17 bases left in between. The CDR3 contains 17 residues. The CDR3, as DNA: TGTGCCAGCAGCTCCTCAGGGCGGAAATTCACTAATGAAAAACTGTTTTTT. Translating it yields CASSSSGRKFTNEKLFF.

This chain links TRBV30 with TRBJ1-1; no clear D. This CDR3 is built from 12 residues. CDR1 is GTSNPN, CDR2 SVGIG, per germline (reference sequence). The V end was cut by 1 base, the J end by 11 bases, with 14 bases between. This CDR3 reads CAWSDTNPGAFF. CDR3 nucleotides: TGTGCCTGGAGTGATACGAACCCGGGGGCTTTCTTT.

This clone came up a few times. The V and J genes are TRBV7-9 and TRBJ1-1; the D gene is possibly TRBD1 (6 bases). Germline V lookup: CDR1 SEHNR, CDR2 FQNEAQ (reference sequence). V shed 10 bases and J shed 4 bases, with 16 bases lying between them. The CDR3 extends over 13 amino acids. DNA for the CDR3: TGTGCCATTTCCGGGACATTGGGCACTGAAGCTTTCTTT. This codes for CAISGTLGTEAFF.

The chain employs TRBV28 and TRBJ1-2; D remains ambiguous. Per the germline V gene, CDR1 is MDHEN and CDR2 is SYDVKM. The CDR3 loop spans 13 amino acids. V lost 6 bases to trimming and J lost 4 bases, with 12 bases between them. The CDR3 DNA reads as TGTGCCAGCAGCTTCAGCGGGCTCTATGGCTACACCTTC. Amino acids: CASSFSGLYGYTF.